The sequence of this T cell receptor beta chain was determined in a study of blood T cells in healthy people across ages. Overall study results and limits: Higher naive T cell percentage went strongly together with higher TCR beta diversity. Roughly linear declines in TCR beta diversity per million T cells occurred with age.

Regarding this clonotype: Its antigen is unidentified.

Each donor's blood draw was around 10 milliliters of peripheral blood. CDR3 length equals 15 residues. Trimming removed 5 bases from V and 5 bases from J; junction bases left unmatched: 10. Germline values: CDR1 SGHTA, CDR2 FQGNSA. A J-beta primer mix and a sample-barcoded 5' primer were used in a second PCR of about 7 to 12 cycles. Each cDNA molecule, via a template-switch adaptor with 12 random nucleotides, was tagged. TCRdb recomputed calls from the 5' RACE reads with MiXCR, one row per CDR3 protein. The sample consists of around 580,000 distinct CDR3 sequences, more than 45% of them appearing once.

This sequence joins TRBV7-2 and TRBJ1-2; TRBD1 matches 8 bases. Specimen: blood. The receptor's source is an elderly man in good health. CDR3 residues: CASSLHGQGVYGYTF. CDR3 DNA: TGTGCCAGCAGCCTTCATGGACAGGGCGTATATGGCTACACCTTC.